The 12 T cell receptor beta chains below come from one sample, sequenced in a study of blood T cell repertoires in COVID-19. TCRdb's copy holds only in-frame clones and misses some; the assay was immunoSEQ multiplex PCR. The sample has tens of thousands of clones; around 85% are singletons. The material sequenced was peripheral blood. The source of these receptors is a woman aged 80 or over with COVID-19, enrolled during active disease.

The table lists this clone with a count of one. V usage is TRBV29-1 and J usage is TRBJ2-3; 9 nucleotides match TRBD2. Germline assignment: CDR1 SQVTM and CDR2 ANQGSEA. J gave up 2 bases and V 5 bases, and 5 bases lay outside the gene matches. The CDR3 is 14 residues long. DNA of the CDR3: TGCAGCGTTCGGCGGGGGGGGGCCACAGATACGCAGTATTTT. Translating gives CSVRRGGATDTQYF.

V and J are TRBV5-1 and TRBJ2-7; 8 positions agree with TRBD1. This CDR3 has 15 residues. Germline V lookup: CDR1 SGHRS, CDR2 YFSETQ. The V segment lost 0 bases and the J segment 5 bases; nucleotides outside the gene matches: 7. The CDR3 DNA sequence: TGCGCCAGCAGCTTGGTTGGGACAGGATTCCACGAGCAGTACTTC. It is translated as CASSLVGTGFHEQYF.

J is TRBJ2-5 and V is TRBV30; 13 bases match TRBD2. The ends lost 0 bases at V and 6 bases at J; junction bases unmatched: 7. CDR3 length: 16 residues. The germline CDR1 and CDR2 sequences are GTSNPN and SVGIG (reference sequence). In DNA form, the CDR3 reads TGTGCCTGGAGTGTAAGGGTGACTAGCGGGGGGAAGACCCAGTACTTC. Translating it yields CAWSVRVTSGGKTQYF. The whole variable domain, remainder taken from reference TRBV30 and TRBJ2-5, is SQTIHQWPATLVQPVGSPLSLECTVEGTSNPNLYWYRQAAGRGLQLLFYSVGIGQISSEVPQNLSASRPQDRQFILSSKKLLLSDSGFYLCAWSVRVTSGGKTQYFGPGTRLLVL.

The chain has TRBV5-4 and TRBJ1-6; D might be TRBD1 (6 bases). Germline assignment: CDR1 SGHNT and CDR2 YYREEE (reference sequence). This CDR3 comprises 14 residues. Trimming stripped 1 base from V and 9 bases from J, with 11 bases between. The CDR3 region has the DNA TGTGCCAGCAGCTTGAGGCAGGGGACTTCACCCCTCCACTTT. It yields the protein CASSLRQGTSPLHF.

The genes are TRBV2 and TRBJ1-4, with TRBD1 identical over 8 bases. V lost 6 bases and J lost 5; bases outside the gene matches: 5. The CDR3 covers 14 residues. Germline lookup yields CDR1 SNHLY and CDR2 FYNNEI. The CDR3 DNA reads TGTGCCAGCAGATACCGGGACAGGAATGAAAAACTGTTTTTT. As protein: CASRYRDRNEKLFF.

The chain carries TRBV28 and TRBJ1-6; D is possibly TRBD1 (5 bases). V was trimmed by 7 bases and J by 0 bases, leaving 10 bases between them. CDR3 size: 15 residues. Germline V lookup: CDR1 MDHEN, CDR2 SYDVKM. For the CDR3, the DNA is TGTGCCAGCAAATCTGACAGCTCCTATAATTCACCCCTCCACTTT. Translated, it gives CASKSDSSYNSPLHF. The full variable domain, its missing parts supplied by reference TRBV28 and TRBJ1-6, is DVKVTQSSRYLVKRTGEKVFLECVQDMDHENMFWYRQDPGLGLRLIYFSYDVKMKEKGDIPEGYSVSREKKERFSLILESASTNQTSMYLCASKSDSSYNSPLHFGNGTRLTVT.

The chain is built from TRBV20-1 and TRBJ2-1; 12 positions match TRBD2. CDR3 length: 15 amino acids. From germline, CDR1 is DFQATT and CDR2 SNEGSKA (reference sequence). V gave up 6 bases and J gave up 8 bases; unmatched junction bases: 11. In DNA, the CDR3 is TGCAGTGCGAGTTCTAGCGGGGGGGCCGTAGATGAGCAGTTCTTC. Its protein is CSASSSGGAVDEQFF.

The chain carries TRBV6-5 and TRBJ1-4; 9 bases map to TRBD1. After removal of 10 bases from V and 5 bases from J, the junction contained 5 bases not matched to a gene. The CDR3 is made up of 13 amino acids. Germline CDR1 and CDR2: MNHEY and SVGAGI. CDR3 in DNA: TGTGCCACACATGGGACAGGGAATGAAAAACTGTTTTTT. As protein: CATHGTGNEKLFF.

The genes are TRBV30 and TRBJ2-1; 15 bases are a match to TRBD2. V was pared by 1 base and J by 7 bases, with 5 bases of the junction left unmatched. The CDR3 extends over 16 amino acids. CDR1 GTSNPN and CDR2 SVGIG come from the germline V gene (reference sequence). In nucleotides, the CDR3 is TGTGCCTGGAGTGCCGGACTAGCGGGGGGGGTAAATGAGCAGTTCTTC. Translating gives CAWSAGLAGGVNEQFF. The full variable domain, completed using reference TRBV30 and TRBJ2-1, is SQTIHQWPATLVQPVGSPLSLECTVEGTSNPNLYWYRQAAGRGLQLLFYSVGIGQISSEVPQNLSASRPQDRQFILSSKKLLLSDSGFYLCAWSAGLAGGVNEQFFGPGTRLTVL.

In this sample, this clone turned up a few times. The rearrangement links TRBV7-2 to TRBJ1-1; the D gene is possibly TRBD1 (6 bases). Trimming removed 4 bases at V and 4 bases at J, with 13 bases between. This CDR3 comprises 14 residues. The germline CDR1 and CDR2 sequences are SGHTA and FQGNSA. CDR3 in DNA: TGTGCCAGCAGCTCGAAAGGGGGAGCCACTGAAGCTTTCTTT. Amino acid sequence: CASSSKGGATEAFF.

The chain recombines TRBV6-5 with TRBJ2-7; 7 nucleotides align to TRBD1. Per the germline V gene, CDR1 is MNHEY and CDR2 is SVGAGI. Trimming removed 0 bases from V and 0 bases from J; junction bases left unmatched: 2. CDR3 length: 15 amino acids. Here the CDR3 reads CASSYSWDSSYEQYF. CDR3 bases: TGTGCCAGCAGTTACTCTTGGGACAGCTCCTACGAGCAGTACTTC.

Note on this clone: A much larger clone differs from this one at a single base, so this may be a read error. The chain uses TRBV2 and TRBJ2-5, with TRBD2 matching over 10 bases. The junction had 19 bases not matched to a gene; V was cut back by 6 bases and J by 6 bases. There are 18 residues in the CDR3. Germline CDR1 reads SNHLY; CDR2 reads FYNNEI. The CDR3, as DNA: TGTGCCAGCAGCAGCCCGGCCTCCTTAGCGGGGGGCCTCCAGACCCAGTACTTC. Translated: CASSSPASLAGGLQTQYF.